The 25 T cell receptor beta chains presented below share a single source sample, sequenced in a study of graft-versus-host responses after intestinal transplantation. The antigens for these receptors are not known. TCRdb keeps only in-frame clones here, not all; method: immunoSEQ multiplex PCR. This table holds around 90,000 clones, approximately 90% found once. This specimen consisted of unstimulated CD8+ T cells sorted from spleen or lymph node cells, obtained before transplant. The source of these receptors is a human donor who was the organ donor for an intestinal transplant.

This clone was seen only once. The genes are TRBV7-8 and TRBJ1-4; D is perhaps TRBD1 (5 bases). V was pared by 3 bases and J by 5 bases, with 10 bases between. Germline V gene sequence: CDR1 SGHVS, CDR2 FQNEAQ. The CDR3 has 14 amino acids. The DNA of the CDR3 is TGTGCCAGCAGCTTCAGTCCAGGGAATGAAAAACTGTTTTTT. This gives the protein CASSFSPGNEKLFF.

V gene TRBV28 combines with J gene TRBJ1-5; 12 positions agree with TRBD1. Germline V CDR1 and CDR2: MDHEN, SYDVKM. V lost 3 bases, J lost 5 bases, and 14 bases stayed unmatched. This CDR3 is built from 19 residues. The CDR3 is CASSLVGTGGTRPYQPQHF. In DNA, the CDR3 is TGTGCCAGCAGTTTGGTGGGGACAGGGGGCACCCGACCCTATCAGCCCCAGCATTTT.

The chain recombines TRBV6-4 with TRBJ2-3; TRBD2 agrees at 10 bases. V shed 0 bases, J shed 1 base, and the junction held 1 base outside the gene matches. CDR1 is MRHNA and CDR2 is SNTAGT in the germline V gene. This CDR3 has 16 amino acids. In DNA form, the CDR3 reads TGTGCCAGCAGTGACTCAGCGGGGGGGGGCACAGATACGCAGTATTTT. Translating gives CASSDSAGGGTDTQYF.

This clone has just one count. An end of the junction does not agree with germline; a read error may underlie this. The CDR3 reads CASSKDRDYEQFF. CDR3 coding DNA: TGTGCCAGCAGCAAAGACAGAGACTATGAGCAGTTCTTC. This chain uses TRBV14 with TRBJ2-1, with TRBD1 as a possible D gene (5 bases). The CDR3 has 13 residues. Looked up from germline, CDR1 is SGHDN and CDR2 is FVKESK.

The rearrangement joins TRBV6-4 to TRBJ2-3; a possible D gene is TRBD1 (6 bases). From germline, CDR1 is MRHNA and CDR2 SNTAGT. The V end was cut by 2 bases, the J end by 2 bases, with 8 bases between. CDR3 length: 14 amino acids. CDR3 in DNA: TGTGCCAGCAGTGACGGGGGCCACACAGATACGCAGTATTTT. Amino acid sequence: CASSDGGHTDTQYF.

As DNA, the CDR3 is TGTGCCAGTAGTGTACCGGGACAAAGAAATTCACCCCTCCACTTT. Translated: CASSVPGQRNSPLHF. This sequence joins TRBV19 and TRBJ1-6, with a possible D match to TRBD1 (6 bases). This CDR3 comprises 15 residues. Germline-derived CDR1 and CDR2 are LNHDA and SQIVND (reference sequence). Trimming shortened V by 5 bases and J by 7 bases, and 15 bases separated the two germline ends.

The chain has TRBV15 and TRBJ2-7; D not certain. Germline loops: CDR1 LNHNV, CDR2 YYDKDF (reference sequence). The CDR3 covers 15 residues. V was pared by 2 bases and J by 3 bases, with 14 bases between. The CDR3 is CATSRLPVVVYEQYF. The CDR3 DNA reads TGTGCCACCAGCAGACTCCCGGTGGTGGTCTACGAGCAGTACTTC.

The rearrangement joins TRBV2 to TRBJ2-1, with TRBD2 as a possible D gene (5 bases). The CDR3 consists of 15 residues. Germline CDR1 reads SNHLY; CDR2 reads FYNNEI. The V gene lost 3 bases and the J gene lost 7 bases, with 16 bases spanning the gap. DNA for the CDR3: TGTGCCAGCAGTGAGTCGGGGAGATGGGGAAATGAGCAGTTCTTC. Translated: CASSESGRWGNEQFF.

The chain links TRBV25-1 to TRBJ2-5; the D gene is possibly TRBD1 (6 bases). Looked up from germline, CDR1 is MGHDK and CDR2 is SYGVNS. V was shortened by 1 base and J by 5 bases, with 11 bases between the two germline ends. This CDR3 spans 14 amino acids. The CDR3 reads CASSEWAGVETQYF. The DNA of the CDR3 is TGTGCCAGCAGTGAATGGGCAGGGGTGGAGACCCAGTACTTC.

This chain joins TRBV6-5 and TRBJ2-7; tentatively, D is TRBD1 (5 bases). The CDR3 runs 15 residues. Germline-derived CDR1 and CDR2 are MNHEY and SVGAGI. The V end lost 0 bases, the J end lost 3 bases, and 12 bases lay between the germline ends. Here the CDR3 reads CASSYSDSKHYEQYF. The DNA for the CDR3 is TGTGCCAGCAGTTACTCAGACAGTAAACACTACGAGCAGTACTTC.

CDR3 sequence (DNA): TGTGCCAGTAGTATTCGGACTAGCGGTTACAATGAGCAGTTCTTC. Translated: CASSIRTSGYNEQFF. This chain joins TRBV19 and TRBJ2-1; 10 bases align to TRBD2. Germline-derived CDR1 and CDR2 are LNHDA and SQIVND (reference sequence). CDR3 length: 15 residues. J lost 4 bases, V lost 3 bases, and 3 bases had no gene match.

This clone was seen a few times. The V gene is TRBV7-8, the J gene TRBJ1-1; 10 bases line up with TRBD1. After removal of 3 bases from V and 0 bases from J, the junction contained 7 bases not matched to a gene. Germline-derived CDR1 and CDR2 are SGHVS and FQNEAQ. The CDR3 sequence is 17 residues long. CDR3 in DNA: TGTGCCAGCAGCTTCCCGGGACAGGGGAAGTTGAACACTGAAGCTTTCTTT. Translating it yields CASSFPGQGKLNTEAFF.

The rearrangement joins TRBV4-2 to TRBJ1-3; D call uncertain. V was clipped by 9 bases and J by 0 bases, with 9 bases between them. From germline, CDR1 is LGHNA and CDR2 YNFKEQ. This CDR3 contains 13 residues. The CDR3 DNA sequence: TGTGCCAGTGCGAGCCACTCTGGAAACACCATATATTTT. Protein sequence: CASASHSGNTIYF.

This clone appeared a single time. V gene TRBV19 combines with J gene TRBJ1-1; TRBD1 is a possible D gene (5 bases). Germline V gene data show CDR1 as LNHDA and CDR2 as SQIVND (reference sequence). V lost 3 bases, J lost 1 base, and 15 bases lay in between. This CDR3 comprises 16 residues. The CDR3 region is CASSIFVRATNTEAFF. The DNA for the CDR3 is TGTGCCAGTAGTATCTTTGTCAGGGCGACGAACACTGAAGCTTTCTTT.

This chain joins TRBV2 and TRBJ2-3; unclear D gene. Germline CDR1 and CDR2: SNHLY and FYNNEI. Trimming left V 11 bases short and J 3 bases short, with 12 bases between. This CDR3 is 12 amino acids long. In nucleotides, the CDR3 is TGTGCCCTCACGTCCGGGACAGATACGCAGTATTTT. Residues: CALTSGTDTQYF.

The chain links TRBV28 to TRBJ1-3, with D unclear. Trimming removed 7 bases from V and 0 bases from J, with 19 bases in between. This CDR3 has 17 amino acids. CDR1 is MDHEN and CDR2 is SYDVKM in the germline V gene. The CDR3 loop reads CASTPLDGESSGNTIYF. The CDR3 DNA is TGTGCCAGCACCCCCCTGGACGGGGAAAGCTCTGGAAACACCATATATTTT.

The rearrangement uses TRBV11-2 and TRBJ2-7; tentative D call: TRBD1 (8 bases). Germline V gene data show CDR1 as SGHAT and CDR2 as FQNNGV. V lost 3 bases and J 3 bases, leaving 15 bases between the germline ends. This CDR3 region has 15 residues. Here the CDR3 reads CASSLYRGTIYEQYF. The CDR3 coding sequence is TGTGCCAGCAGCTTGTACAGGGGGACTATCTACGAGCAGTACTTC.

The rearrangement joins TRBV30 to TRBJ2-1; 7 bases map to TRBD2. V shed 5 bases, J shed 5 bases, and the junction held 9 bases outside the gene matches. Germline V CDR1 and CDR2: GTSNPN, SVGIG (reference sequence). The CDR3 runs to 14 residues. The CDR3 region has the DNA TGTGCCTGGGGGGGGGAAGTAGTGAACAATGAGCAGTTCTTC. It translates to CAWGGEVVNNEQFF.

The CDR3 DNA reads TGTGCCAGTAGTCCATACCGACAGGTGAACACTGAATTGTTCTTT. The encoded protein is CASSPYRQVNTELFF. The chain couples TRBV19 to TRBJ1-1; D might be TRBD1 (6 bases). The CDR3 contains 15 residues. CDR1 LNHDA and CDR2 SQIVND come from the germline V gene (reference sequence). V lost 5 bases, J lost 14 bases, and 27 bases lay in between.

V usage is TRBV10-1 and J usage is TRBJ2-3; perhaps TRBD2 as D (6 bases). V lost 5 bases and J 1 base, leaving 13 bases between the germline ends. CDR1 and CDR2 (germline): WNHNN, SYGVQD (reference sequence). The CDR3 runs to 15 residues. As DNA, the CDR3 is TGCGCCAGCAGTTCTCCGGGACTTGGCACAGATACGCAGTATTTT. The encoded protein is CASSSPGLGTDTQYF.

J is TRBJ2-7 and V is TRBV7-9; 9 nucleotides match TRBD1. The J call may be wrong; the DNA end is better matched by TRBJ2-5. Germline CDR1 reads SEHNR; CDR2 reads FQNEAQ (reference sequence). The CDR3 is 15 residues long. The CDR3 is CASSAGQGYQETQYF. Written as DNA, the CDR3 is TGTGCCAGCAGCGCTGGACAGGGGTACCAAGAGACCCAGTACTTC.

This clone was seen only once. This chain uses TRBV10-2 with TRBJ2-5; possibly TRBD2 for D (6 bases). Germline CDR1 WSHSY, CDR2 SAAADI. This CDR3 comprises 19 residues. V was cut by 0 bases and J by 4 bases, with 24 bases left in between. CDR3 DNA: TGCGCCAGCAGTGAGTCAGAGTGGGACTCCCTCGGGCCAGGAGAGACCCAGTACTTC. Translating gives CASSESEWDSLGPGETQYF.

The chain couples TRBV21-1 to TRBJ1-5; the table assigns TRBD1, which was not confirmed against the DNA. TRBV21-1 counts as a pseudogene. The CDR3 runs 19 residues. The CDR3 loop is CASSKRGDRSDYSNQPQHF. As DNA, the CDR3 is TGTGCCAGCAGCAAAAGGGGGGACAGGTCGGATTATAGCAATCAGCCCCAGCATTTT.

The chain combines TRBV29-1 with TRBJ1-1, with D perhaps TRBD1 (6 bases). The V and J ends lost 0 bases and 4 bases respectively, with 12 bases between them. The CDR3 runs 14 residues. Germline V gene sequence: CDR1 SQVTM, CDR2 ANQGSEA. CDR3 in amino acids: CSVEDRGWGTEAFF. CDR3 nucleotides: TGCAGCGTTGAAGATAGGGGGTGGGGCACTGAAGCTTTCTTT.

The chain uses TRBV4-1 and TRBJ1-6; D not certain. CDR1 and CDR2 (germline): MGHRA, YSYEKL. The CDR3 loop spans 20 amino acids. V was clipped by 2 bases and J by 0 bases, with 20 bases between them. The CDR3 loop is CASSQRRSKTFSSYNSPLHF. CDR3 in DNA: TGCGCCAGCAGCCAAAGGAGGAGCAAGACTTTTAGCTCCTATAATTCACCCCTCCACTTT.